The 21 T cell receptor beta chains listed next were all sequenced from one sample in a study of blood T cell repertoires in COVID-19. Repertoires were generated with immunoSEQ multiplex PCR, while TCRdb's copy carries only in-frame clones and drops some. The table has about 36,000 clones, about 85% seen once. Sample: peripheral blood. Source of these receptors: a human donor in a cohort sampled during active COVID-19.

This chain connects TRBV5-4 to TRBJ2-3; possible D gene TRBD2, 7 bases. V was pared by 3 bases and J by 3 bases, with 23 bases between. Germline CDR1 reads SGHNT; CDR2 reads YYREEE (reference sequence). The CDR3 totals 18 residues. CDR3 sequence: CASSSPAGAGALTDTQYF. CDR3 nucleotide sequence: TGTGCCAGCAGCTCTCCCGCCGGCGCGGGGGCCTTAACAGATACGCAGTATTTT. Full variable domain (rest looked up from reference TRBV5-4 and TRBJ2-3): ETGVTQSPTHLIKTRGQQVTLRCSSQSGHNTVSWYQQALGQGPQFIFQYYREEENGRGNFPPRFSGLQFPNYSSELNVNALELDDSALYLCASSSPAGAGALTDTQYFGPGTRLTVL.

The V gene is TRBV19, the J gene TRBJ1-2, with D hard to call. The germline gives CDR1 LNHDA, CDR2 SQIVND (reference sequence). The CDR3 length is 12 residues. Trimming cost V 5 bases and J 5 bases, with 9 bases left between them. The CDR3 sequence is CASSGQSYGYTF. CDR3 DNA sequence: TGTGCCAGTAGTGGGCAGTCGTATGGCTACACCTTC.

This sequence joins TRBV4-2 and TRBJ2-3, with D perhaps matching TRBD2 (6 bases). This CDR3 region has 13 residues. With 5 bases removed from V and 6 bases from J, the gap between germline ends came to 12 bases. Germline V gives CDR1 LGHNA, CDR2 YNFKEQ. CDR3 nucleotide sequence: TGTGCCAGCAGCTCCGGGGGTGAGGATACGCAGTATTTT. Protein sequence: CASSSGGEDTQYF.

The chain joins TRBV11-3 to TRBJ2-1, with TRBD1 matching 7 bases. The trim removed 5 bases at V and 8 bases at J, leaving 3 bases unmatched. CDR3 length equals 12 residues. Per the germline V gene, CDR1 is SGHNT and CDR2 is YENEEA. As DNA, the CDR3 is TGTGCCAGCAGCCCGACAGGGTATGAGCAGTTCTTC. It is translated as CASSPTGYEQFF.

The genes are TRBV29-1 and TRBJ1-1, with D unclear. Per germline, CDR1 SQVTM and CDR2 ANQGSEA. Trimming cost V 6 bases and J 1 base, with 12 bases left between them. CDR3 length: 13 residues. The CDR3 nucleotides are TGCAGCGTGGATGCACGGGGGAACACTGAAGCTTTCTTT. Its translation is CSVDARGNTEAFF.

The J gene is TRBJ2-5, the V gene TRBV27, with TRBD1 identical over 7 bases. The germline V gene encodes CDR1 MNHEY and CDR2 SMNVEV (reference sequence). The CDR3 is 15 residues long. The ends lost 0 bases at V and 6 bases at J; junction bases unmatched: 7. The chain's CDR3 is CASSLSSRQGQTQYF. For the CDR3, the DNA is TGTGCCAGCAGTTTATCGAGTCGACAGGGACAGACCCAGTACTTC.

Only one count was recorded for this clone. The chain recombines TRBV5-1 with TRBJ1-4, with a possible D match to TRBD1 (6 bases). The CDR3 is 15 amino acids. Germline V gene sequence: CDR1 SGHRS, CDR2 YFSETQ. Between the trimmed V and J ends, which lost 2 bases and 8 bases, there was a span of 16 bases. CDR3 region: CASSFQGSVNEKLFF. DNA of the CDR3: TGCGCCAGCAGCTTTCAGGGGTCGGTTAACGAAAAACTGTTTTTT.

Notes on this clone: One end of the junction is discordant with germline, which a read error may explain. The chain joins TRBV7-7 to TRBJ2-1; 11 bases map to TRBD2. The CDR3 contains 16 residues. Germline V gives CDR1 SSHAT, CDR2 FNYEAQ (reference sequence). CDR3 nucleotides: TGTGCTAGCAGCTCCGTTAGCGGGGGGGCTCAGGGTGAGCAGTTCTTC. Encoded protein: CASSSVSGGAQGEQFF.

The rearrangement joins TRBV5-5 to TRBJ2-5, with 7 bases matching TRBD2. V shed 0 bases, J shed 5 bases, and the junction held 4 bases outside the gene matches. The CDR3 contains 14 residues. Germline lookup yields CDR1 SGHKS and CDR2 YYEKEE (reference sequence). The CDR3 bases are TGTGCCAGCAGCTTGGGACTAGCCCTGGAGACCCAGTACTTC. The encoded protein is CASSLGLALETQYF.

With regard to this clone: At one end the junction does not follow the germline gene, possibly because of a read error. The chain uses TRBV15 and TRBJ2-1; 9 bases agree with TRBD1. From germline, CDR1 is LNHNV and CDR2 YYDKDF (reference sequence). This CDR3 contains 13 residues. CDR3 coding DNA: TGTACCACCGGGACAGGGATTTACAATGAGCAGTTCTTC. It codes for CTTGTGIYNEQFF.

V usage is TRBV7-8 and J usage is TRBJ1-1; D is possibly TRBD1 (5 bases). Germline CDR1 reads SGHVS; CDR2 reads FQNEAQ. CDR3 size: 16 residues. V lost 5 bases and J 1 base, leaving 17 bases between the germline ends. The CDR3 spells CASSRWSGARNTEAFF. CDR3 nucleotide sequence: TGTGCCAGCAGCCGTTGGAGCGGGGCTCGGAACACTGAAGCTTTCTTT.

The chain couples TRBV2 to TRBJ1-4; possible D gene TRBD1, 5 bases. This CDR3 is built from 12 residues. Germline V lookup: CDR1 SNHLY, CDR2 FYNNEI. V was clipped by 4 bases and J by 10 bases, with 10 bases between them. In DNA form, the CDR3 reads TGTGCCAGCAGTGGGTCAGGGCGAAAACTGTTTTTT. Protein product: CASSGSGRKLFF.

The rearrangement links TRBV27 to TRBJ1-2; D possibly corresponds to TRBD1 (5 bases). V shed 5 bases and J shed 3 bases, with 13 bases lying between them. This CDR3 is 14 amino acids long. Germline V gene lookup returns CDR1 MNHEY and CDR2 SMNVEV (reference sequence). DNA of the CDR3: TGTGCCAGCAGTCCAGCCCAGGGATACTATGGCTACACCTTC. Translation: CASSPAQGYYGYTF.

This clone was seen just once. This rearrangement joins TRBV5-1 to TRBJ1-6; TRBD1 is a possible D gene (6 bases). The length of the CDR3 is 17 residues. Germline values: CDR1 SGHRS, CDR2 YFSETQ. Trimming left V 0 bases short and J 2 bases short, with 12 bases between. The CDR3 sequence is CASSLGRGGAYNSPLHF. For the CDR3, the DNA is TGCGCCAGCAGCTTGGGGAGGGGGGGGGCCTATAATTCACCCCTCCACTTT. The variable domain in full, completed from reference TRBV5-1 and TRBJ1-6, reads KAGVTQTPRYLIKTRGQQVTLSCSPISGHRSVSWYQQTPGQGLQFLFEYFSETQRNKGNFPGRFSGRQFSNSRSEMNVSTLELGDSALYLCASSLGRGGAYNSPLHFGNGTRLTVT.

The rearrangement uses TRBV7-8 and TRBJ2-2; 7 bases map to TRBD1. The J segment lost 5 bases and the V segment lost 4 bases, leaving 7 bases of the junction unmatched. Germline lookup yields CDR1 SGHVS and CDR2 FQNEAQ. The CDR3 is 15 residues long. The CDR3 DNA follows: TGTGCCAGCAGCTCCCTCTTGACAGGGACCGGGGAGCTGTTTTTT. Protein sequence: CASSSLLTGTGELFF. The full variable domain, in which reference TRBV7-8 and TRBJ2-2 provide the parts outside the CDR3, is GAGVSQSPRYKVAKRGQDVALRCDPISGHVSLFWYQQALGQGPEFLTYFQNEAQLDKSGLPSDRFFAERPEGSVSTLKIQRTQQEDSAVYLCASSSLLTGTGELFFGEGSRLTVL.

V gene TRBV24-1 combines with J gene TRBJ2-1, with 9 bases identical to TRBD1. CDR3 size: 17 residues. Unmatched junction bases numbered 10, after V lost 2 bases and J lost 6 bases. Per the germline V gene, CDR1 is KGHDR and CDR2 is SFDVKD. DNA of the CDR3: TGTGCCACCAGTGATTCAACCGGGACAGGGTTCTTCAATGAGCAGTTCTTC. Residues: CATSDSTGTGFFNEQFF.

This clone is a singleton in its sample. The CDR3 is CASSGGGQGKDTQYF. The CDR3, as DNA: TGTGCCAGCAGCGGGGGCGGGCAGGGCAAAGATACGCAGTATTTT. This chain uses TRBV5-4 with TRBJ2-3; maybe TRBD1 (6 bases). CDR1 and CDR2 from the germline V gene are SGHNT and YYREEE (reference sequence). This CDR3 comprises 15 residues. V dropped 4 bases and J dropped 5 bases, with 17 bases sitting between them. Variable domain in full (rest from reference TRBV5-4 and TRBJ2-3): ETGVTQSPTHLIKTRGQQVTLRCSSQSGHNTVSWYQQALGQGPQFIFQYYREEENGRGNFPPRFSGLQFPNYSSELNVNALELDDSALYLCASSGGGQGKDTQYFGPGTRLTVL.

The chain links TRBV5-4 to TRBJ2-2, with 7 positions matching TRBD1. The length of the CDR3 is 16 residues. V shed 6 bases and J 0 bases; nucleotides not matched to a gene: 8. Germline V lookup: CDR1 SGHNT, CDR2 YYREEE (reference sequence). This CDR3 is CASIQRGQANTGELFF. CDR3 coding DNA: TGTGCCAGCATCCAAAGGGGGCAGGCGAACACCGGGGAGCTGTTTTTT.

This chain connects TRBV5-1 to TRBJ2-2, with D possibly TRBD2 on 6 matching bases. Germline V gene sequence: CDR1 SGHRS, CDR2 YFSETQ. CDR3 size: 16 residues. The germline V and J ends were trimmed by 0 bases and 9 bases, with 18 bases remaining between them. This CDR3 reads CASSLGAGGEGRELFF. CDR3 DNA sequence: TGCGCCAGCAGCTTGGGGGCCGGAGGGGAAGGCCGGGAGCTGTTTTTT.

The chain combines TRBV6-5 with TRBJ1-1; the D gene is possibly TRBD1 (5 bases). The ends were cut back, 7 bases at V and 1 base at J, with 16 bases in the middle. CDR1 and CDR2 (germline): MNHEY, SVGAGI. There are 15 residues in the CDR3. The CDR3 bases are TGTGCCAGCACCTACGGGGCCGGGGGGAACACTGAAGCTTTCTTT. This gives the protein CASTYGAGGNTEAFF.

V and J are TRBV29-1 and TRBJ2-7; D may be TRBD2 (6 bases). Germline loops: CDR1 SQVTM, CDR2 ANQGSEA. The CDR3 extends over 11 amino acids. Trimming stripped 7 bases from V and 0 bases from J, with 7 bases between. The CDR3 is CSGGLSYEQYF. CDR3 DNA sequence: TGCAGCGGGGGACTCTCCTACGAGCAGTACTTC.